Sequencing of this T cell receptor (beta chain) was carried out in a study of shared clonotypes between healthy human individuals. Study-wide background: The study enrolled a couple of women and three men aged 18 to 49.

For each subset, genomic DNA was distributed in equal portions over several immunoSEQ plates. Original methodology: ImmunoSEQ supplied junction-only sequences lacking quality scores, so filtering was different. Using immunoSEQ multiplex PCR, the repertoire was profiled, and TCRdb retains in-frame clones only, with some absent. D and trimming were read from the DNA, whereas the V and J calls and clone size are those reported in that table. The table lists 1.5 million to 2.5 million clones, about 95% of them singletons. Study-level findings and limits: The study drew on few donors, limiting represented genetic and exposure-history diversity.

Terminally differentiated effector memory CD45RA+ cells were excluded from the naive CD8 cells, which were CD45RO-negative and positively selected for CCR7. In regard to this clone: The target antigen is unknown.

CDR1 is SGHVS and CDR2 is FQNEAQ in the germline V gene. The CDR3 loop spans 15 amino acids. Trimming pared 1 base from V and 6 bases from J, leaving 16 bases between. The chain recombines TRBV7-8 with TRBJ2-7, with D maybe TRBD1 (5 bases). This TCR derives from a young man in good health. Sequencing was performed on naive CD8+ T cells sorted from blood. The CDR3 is CASSLVGGASSEQYF. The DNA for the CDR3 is TGTGCCAGCAGCTTAGTAGGTGGGGCCAGCTCCGAGCAGTACTTC.